Listed here are 17 T cell receptor beta chains from one sample, sequenced in a study of beta chain features in type 1 diabetes. Overall study results and limits: Moderate yet significant TCRB CDR3 shortening was seen in Type 1 diabetes patients in all four CD4+ subsets.

For these TCRs, the target antigens are not known. Of the isolated RNA, all was reverse transcribed, and so the sequenced material was expressed TCRB transcripts. Only in-frame clones appear in the TCRdb table, and some are missing; sequencing was by immunoSEQ multiplex PCR. The sample shows some 250,000 clones, roughly 11% of them seen only once. Sequenced material: naive CD4+ T cells from blood. All receptors come from a man aged 30-40 years with type 1 diabetes.

This clone was picked up a small number of times. The V call is TRBV7-9, the J call TRBJ1-6; D remains ambiguous. The germline V gene has CDR1 SEHNR and CDR2 FQNEAQ (reference sequence). The CDR3 runs to 15 residues. V was cut by 3 bases and J by 2 bases, with 8 bases left in between. The CDR3 nucleotides read TGTGCCAGCAGCTTCGACTTTGCCTATAATTCACCCCTCCACTTT. Protein: CASSFDFAYNSPLHF.

J is TRBJ2-3 and V is TRBV4-2, with a tentative D call TRBD2 (6 bases). Germline assignment: CDR1 LGHNA and CDR2 YNFKEQ. Trimming cost V 0 bases and J 10 bases, with 17 bases left between them. CDR3 length: 15 residues. The CDR3 bases are TGTGCCAGCAGCCAAGATGGGCTCTCGGGAGTGTCGCAGTATTTT. Its protein is CASSQDGLSGVSQYF.

This clone was found a few times. This chain uses TRBV5-1 with TRBJ1-1; the D is unclear. The CDR3 is made up of 15 amino acids. Germline V gives CDR1 SGHRS, CDR2 YFSETQ. Trimming pared 2 bases from V and 2 bases from J, leaving 13 bases between. The CDR3 spells CASSFQARTNTEAFF. For the CDR3, the DNA is TGCGCCAGCAGCTTCCAAGCCAGGACTAACACTGAAGCTTTCTTT.

This chain links TRBV25-1 with TRBJ2-4; the match to TRBD2 covers 9 bases. The CDR3 has 15 amino acids. With 8 bases clipped from V and 5 bases from J, the junction kept 10 bases outside the gene matches. Germline CDR1 MGHDK, CDR2 SYGVNS. The CDR3 DNA sequence: TGTGCCAGCGGTCGCGCGGGGGGGCCTCAAAACATTCAGTACTTC. It encodes CASGRAGGPQNIQYF. Together with reference TRBV25-1 and TRBJ2-4, the CDR3 gives the full variable domain: EADIYQTPRYLVIGTGKKITLECSQTMGHDKMYWYQQDPGMELHLIHYSYGVNSTEKGDLSSESTVSRIRTEHFPLTLESARPSHTSQYLCASGRAGGPQNIQYFGAGTRLSVL.

The CDR3 bases are TGTGCCAGCAGGGCCGGGACAGCAATAGGGTACTCCTACGAGCAGTACTTC. As protein: CASRAGTAIGYSYEQYF. The V gene is TRBV5-4, the J gene TRBJ2-7; TRBD1 matches at 7 bases. Germline values: CDR1 SGHNT, CDR2 YYREEE (reference sequence). This CDR3 region has 17 residues. The V gene end was trimmed by 5 bases and the J gene end by 0 bases; junction bases not matched to a gene: 14.

The chain has TRBV18 and TRBJ2-3; no definite D call. The CDR3 length is 13 residues. Between the trimmed V and J ends, which lost 0 bases and 6 bases, there was a span of 7 bases. Germline V gives CDR1 KGHSH, CDR2 LQKENI. In nucleotides, the CDR3 is TGTGCCAGCTCACCACCTGCTAGGGATACGCAGTATTTT. Amino acids: CASSPPARDTQYF.

V usage is TRBV11-2 and J usage is TRBJ2-7, with TRBD1 matching over 9 bases. This CDR3 is 14 amino acids long. Germline values: CDR1 SGHAT, CDR2 FQNNGV. Trimming took 4 bases from V and 3 from J; bases not matched to a gene: 4. CDR3 amino acids: CASSSNRGLYEQYF. CDR3 DNA sequence: TGTGCCAGCAGCTCAAACAGGGGGCTCTACGAGCAGTACTTC.

CDR3 nucleotides: TGTGCCATCGGGCCGGGGAAAGAGACCCAGTACTTC. This sequence encodes CAIGPGKETQYF. The chain joins TRBV10-3 to TRBJ2-5; TRBD2 might be the D (5 bases). This CDR3 region has 12 residues. V was clipped by 8 bases and J by 3 bases, with 10 bases between them. In germline, CDR1 is ENHRY, CDR2 SYGVKD.

This clone showed up just a few times. The chain recombines TRBV14 with TRBJ1-2; the D gene is possibly TRBD1 (6 bases). From germline, CDR1 is SGHDN and CDR2 FVKESK. V lost 1 base, J lost 12 bases, and 12 bases lay in between. The CDR3 runs to 12 residues. CDR3 nucleotides: TGTGCCAGCAGCCAAGTGGGGGGGCGGCACACCTTC. It yields the protein CASSQVGGRHTF.

This chain's CDR3 is CASSSVRGPGGGYTF. Written as DNA, the CDR3 is TGTGCCAGCAGCTCAGTCAGGGGACCGGGAGGCGGCTACACCTTC. V and J are TRBV7-9 and TRBJ1-2; a possible D gene is TRBD1 (6 bases). The germline V and J ends were trimmed by 4 bases and 8 bases, with 20 bases remaining between them. This CDR3 contains 15 residues. Germline values: CDR1 SEHNR, CDR2 FQNEAQ (reference sequence).

The sample holds a few counts of this clone. The chain links TRBV20-1 to TRBJ2-2; perhaps TRBD1 as D (5 bases). CDR1 DFQATT and CDR2 SNEGSKA come from the germline V gene (reference sequence). The CDR3 is made up of 11 amino acids. Trimming shortened V by 2 bases and J by 13 bases, and 11 bases separated the two germline ends. This CDR3 is CSARRGQLLFF. In DNA form, the CDR3 reads TGCAGTGCTAGAAGGGGTCAGTTGCTGTTTTTT.

There are a few counts of this clone. The rearrangement links TRBV7-2 to TRBJ1-1; 7 nucleotides match TRBD1. The V segment lost 5 bases and the J segment 3 bases; nucleotides outside the gene matches: 6. Germline lookup yields CDR1 SGHTA and CDR2 FQGNSA. The CDR3 sequence is 14 residues long. The CDR3 DNA reads as TGTGCCAGCAGCACAATAGGACAGGACACTGAAGCTTTCTTT. It is translated as CASSTIGQDTEAFF.

The chain recombines TRBV18 with TRBJ1-4; D is ambiguous. The length of the CDR3 is 16 residues. Germline assignment: CDR1 KGHSH and CDR2 LQKENI. V was cut by 4 bases and J by 0 bases, with 12 bases left in between. Here the CDR3 reads CASSRIHSPTNEKLFF. In nucleotides, the CDR3 is TGTGCCAGCTCACGAATACACAGTCCAACTAATGAAAAACTGTTTTTT.

The chain has TRBV19 and TRBJ2-1; TRBD2 matches 8 bases. V shed 4 bases and J 10 bases; nucleotides not matched to a gene: 9. Per the germline V gene, CDR1 is LNHDA and CDR2 is SQIVND (reference sequence). There are 14 residues in the CDR3. CDR3: CASSTRAGGWEQFF. CDR3 in DNA: TGTGCCAGTAGTACCCGGGCGGGGGGATGGGAGCAGTTCTTC.

This clone was observed a handful of times. The chain couples TRBV7-9 to TRBJ1-1, with 8 bases matching TRBD1. The CDR3 covers 13 residues. The germline V gene encodes CDR1 SEHNR and CDR2 FQNEAQ (reference sequence). J gave up 5 bases and V 6 bases, and 5 bases lay outside the gene matches. Written as DNA, the CDR3 is TGTGCCAGCAGTCGGACAGGGAAGACTGAAGCTTTCTTT. Translating gives CASSRTGKTEAFF.

This clone came up a few times. The chain combines TRBV2 with TRBJ2-5; 7 nucleotides line up with TRBD1. Matching the DNA end better, TRBJ2-7 makes the J call doubtful. This CDR3 contains 15 residues. CDR1 is SNHLY, CDR2 FYNNEI, per germline. The CDR3 nucleotides read TGTGCCAGCATTCTAGACCGGGACAGAAACTACGAGCAGTACTTC. Translating it yields CASILDRDRNYEQYF.

The J gene is TRBJ2-3, the V gene TRBV7-6; TRBD2 agrees at 8 bases. Germline assignment: CDR1 SGHVS and CDR2 FNYEAQ. With 7 bases clipped from V and 1 base from J, the junction kept 10 bases outside the gene matches. The CDR3 runs 16 residues. The CDR3 DNA sequence: TGTGCCAGCAACTCTCGGGTCGGGGGGGGCACAGATACGCAGTATTTT. Translated: CASNSRVGGGTDTQYF.